The next 15 T cell receptor beta chains were all read from a single sample in a study of spatial heterogeneity in lung cancer. Time point meaning: sample taken at primary tumor resection. TCRdb called the 5' RACE reads again in MiXCR, with one record for every CDR3 protein. The sample shows tens of thousands of distinct CDR3 sequences, roughly an eighth of them seen only once. Sequences were derived from PBMCs, sampled at surgery. The receptors derive from a male donor with early-stage non-small cell lung cancer.

This chain links TRBV28 with TRBJ1-2, with D tentatively TRBD1 (5 bases). V was cut by 7 bases and J by 2 bases, with 23 bases left in between. From germline, CDR1 is MDHEN and CDR2 SYDVKM. The CDR3 totals 17 residues. For the CDR3, the DNA is TGTGCCAGCACCAGCCCCGGGGCGCTGCCCACCAACTATGGCTACACCTTC. Translating it yields CASTSPGALPTNYGYTF.

This clonotype was picked up many times. This chain connects TRBV5-1 to TRBJ2-7; TRBD1 matches at 8 bases. This CDR3 comprises 15 residues. Germline CDR1 and CDR2: SGHRS and YFSETQ. V lost 1 base, J lost 3 bases, and 6 bases stayed unmatched. The CDR3 loop is CASSLRQGPSYEQYF. CDR3 coding DNA: TGCGCCAGCAGCTTGAGACAGGGGCCTAGCTACGAGCAGTACTTC.

This clonotype was recorded a few times. One end of the junction does not line up with germline, which may come from a read error. This rearrangement joins TRBV7-7 to TRBJ2-3; D tentatively fits TRBD1 or TRBD2 (5 bases each). This CDR3 has 13 amino acids. Germline V CDR1 and CDR2: SSHAT, FNYEAQ (reference sequence). The DNA of the CDR3 is TGTGCTAGCAGCAGGGACCAGGGAGATACGCAGTATTTT. It yields the protein CASSRDQGDTQYF.

The chain employs TRBV14 and TRBJ2-7; tentatively, D is TRBD2 (6 bases). The CDR3 has 13 amino acids. Trimming removed 4 bases from V and 3 bases from J, with 10 bases in between. Germline loops: CDR1 SGHDN, CDR2 FVKESK. CDR3 DNA sequence: TGTGCCAGCAGCCCGCCGGGAGACTACGAGCAGTACTTC. Protein sequence: CASSPPGDYEQYF.

CDR3 DNA: TGTGCCAGCAGCCTCCCGTCCCCTTATTCACCCCTCCACTTT. Translated: CASSLPSPYSPLHF. The chain couples TRBV7-9 to TRBJ1-6; no definite D call. The CDR3 consists of 14 residues. Germline values: CDR1 SEHNR, CDR2 FQNEAQ (reference sequence). V gave up 5 bases and J gave up 8 bases, with 13 bases separating them.

The chain's CDR3 is CASSPGQGPYGYTF. Written as DNA, the CDR3 is TGTGCCAGCAGCCCGGGGCAGGGTCCCTATGGCTACACCTTC. The chain recombines TRBV5-6 with TRBJ1-2; a possible D gene is TRBD1 (5 bases). Germline values: CDR1 SGHDT, CDR2 YYEEEE. The CDR3 has 14 amino acids. V dropped 4 bases and J dropped 4 bases, with 14 bases sitting between them.

This clonotype was counted a few times. In DNA, the CDR3 is TGTGCCAGCAGCTTCCCGAGGGGGGGAGAGACAGATACGCAGTATTTT. Its translation: CASSFPRGGETDTQYF. The chain joins TRBV11-1 to TRBJ2-3, with a tentative D call TRBD2 (7 bases). The V and J ends lost 3 bases and 3 bases respectively, with 16 bases between them. CDR1 SGHAT and CDR2 FQDESV come from the germline V gene (reference sequence). The CDR3 consists of 16 residues.

This clonotype was seen a handful of times. This rearrangement joins TRBV20-1 to TRBJ2-7, with a weak D call TRBD2 (6 bases). V was shortened by 6 bases and J by 6 bases, with 18 bases between the two germline ends. This CDR3 is 13 amino acids long. The germline gives CDR1 DFQATT, CDR2 SNEGSKA (reference sequence). In DNA, the CDR3 is TGCAGTGCCGCCAGAGGGGTGGGAGGCGAGCAGTACTTC. Translated, it gives CSAARGVGGEQYF.

The V call is TRBV7-2, the J call TRBJ2-3; the match to TRBD2 covers 8 bases. Germline CDR1 is SGHTA and CDR2 is FQGNSA. The CDR3 length is 15 residues. Trimming at V came to 3 bases and at J to 2 bases, leaving 4 bases not matched to a gene. The DNA for the CDR3 is TGTGCCAGCAGCTTGCAGCGGGGGTTCACAGATACGCAGTATTTT. This codes for CASSLQRGFTDTQYF.

This clonotype came up many times. The chain joins TRBV6-2 or TRBV6-3 to TRBJ2-3, with D possibly being TRBD1 (6 bases). The CDR3 consists of 13 residues. The V end lost 6 bases, the J end lost 0 bases, and 7 bases lay between the germline ends. The V gene's germline CDR1 is MNHEY and CDR2 SVGEGT. The CDR3 DNA reads TGTGCCAGCAGGGGGACAAGCACAGATACGCAGTATTTT. Translation gives CASRGTSTDTQYF.

This chain uses TRBV19 with TRBJ1-2, with a possible D match to TRBD1 (5 bases). The CDR3 covers 14 residues. V shed 5 bases and J shed 4 bases, with 14 bases lying between them. The V gene's germline CDR1 is LNHDA and CDR2 SQIVND (reference sequence). The CDR3 here is CASSEQTGAYGYTF. CDR3 DNA: TGTGCCAGTAGTGAGCAAACAGGCGCCTATGGCTACACCTTC.

In this sample, this clonotype turned up a few times. The gene calls are TRBV20-1 and TRBJ2-1, with D possibly TRBD2 on 5 matching bases. V lost 3 bases and J 0 bases, leaving 9 bases between the germline ends. This CDR3 comprises 14 residues. Germline V gives CDR1 DFQATT, CDR2 SNEGSKA (reference sequence). CDR3 protein: CSARREGSYNEQFF. Written as DNA, the CDR3 is TGCAGTGCTAGGAGGGAAGGCTCCTACAATGAGCAGTTCTTC.

This clonotype was recorded at least ten times. The chain has TRBV7-2 and TRBJ1-2; D gene unclear. CDR1 and CDR2 (germline): SGHTA, FQGNSA. There are 16 residues in the CDR3. V was clipped by 1 base and J by 1 base, with 13 bases between them. For the CDR3, the DNA is TGTGCCAGCAGCTTAGAATCTTCCGCGATTAACTATGGCTACACCTTC. It translates to CASSLESSAINYGYTF. Using reference TRBV7-2 and TRBJ1-2 for the parts outside the CDR3, the full variable domain is GAGVSQSPSNKVTEKGKDVELRCDPISGHTALYWYRQSLGQGLEFLIYFQGNSAPDKSGLPSDRFSAERTGGSVSTLTIQRTQQEDSAVYLCASSLESSAINYGYTFGSGTRLTVV.

The chain uses TRBV11-1 and TRBJ2-2; D call uncertain. Germline CDR1 reads SGHAT; CDR2 reads FQDESV (reference sequence). V shed 3 bases and J shed 4 bases, with 12 bases lying between them. The CDR3 loop spans 15 amino acids. CDR3 protein: CASSLLIGTTGELFF. The CDR3 DNA sequence: TGTGCCAGCAGCTTGCTTATAGGCACCACCGGGGAGCTGTTTTTT.

The chain links TRBV6-2 or TRBV6-3 to TRBJ1-5, with a possible D match to TRBD1 (6 bases). Trimming pared 0 bases from V and 6 bases from J, leaving 12 bases between. Per the germline V gene, CDR1 is MNHEY and CDR2 is SVGEGT. This CDR3 is 15 amino acids long. The CDR3 coding sequence is TGTGCCAGCAGTTACTCCCCCGGAGGGGGTCAGCCCCAGCATTTT. Translation: CASSYSPGGGQPQHF.